These T cell receptor beta chains were read from a single sample in a study of shared T cell receptors in the human thymus. Sequencing used immunoSEQ multiplex PCR; TCRdb keeps in-frame clones, though not all of them. The top ten clones hold more than 0.009% of a sample with some 660,000 clones, about 89% of them seen once. The sample also formed part of further work on human thymus T cells.

The sequencing input was thymocytes. These receptors came from a boy under two years old with a congenital heart defect. CDR3s include the opening cysteine and the closing phenylalanine or tryptophan. The D gene is left open where the match is weak. Expanded clones get a size class; other rows say once, few or many, or leave the size out.

J gene: TRBJ2-3; V gene: TRBV30; D gene: TRBD2; clone size: -; CDR3 DNA: TGTGCCTGTCAGGAGCGGGAGGATAGCACAGATACGCAGTATTTT; CDR3 protein: CACQEREDSTDTQYF
J gene: TRBJ2-1; V gene: TRBV4-3; D gene: TRBD2; clone size: once; CDR3 DNA: TGCGCCAGCAGCCAAGACGCTAGCGGGAGGCCTGGGGGGTACAATGAGCAGTTCTTC; CDR3 protein: CASSQDASGRPGGYNEQFF
J gene: TRBJ2-3; V gene: TRBV19; D gene: -; clone size: -; CDR3 DNA: TGTGCCAGTAGGCCTCAGGGGTCAGATACGCAGTATTTT; CDR3 protein: CASRPQGSDTQYF
J gene: TRBJ2-1; V gene: TRBV27; D gene: TRBD1; clone size: -; CDR3 DNA: TGTGCCAGTTCTAAATCCGGGACAGCTTACAATGAGCAGTTCTTC; CDR3 protein: CASSKSGTAYNEQFF
J gene: TRBJ1-4; V gene: TRBV4-3; D gene: -; clone size: few; CDR3 DNA: TGCGCCAGCAGCCACCAGCCGCCCGGGGGGCTTGTTGAAAAACTGTTTTTT; CDR3 protein: CASSHQPPGGLVEKLFF
J gene: TRBJ2-1; V gene: TRBV5-4; D gene: TRBD2; clone size: -; CDR3 DNA: TGTGCCAGCAGCTTGGGGCAGAGAGCGGGGGGTAATGAGCAGTTCTTC; CDR3 protein: CASSLGQRAGGNEQFF
J gene: TRBJ1-5; V gene: TRBV5-5; D gene: -; clone size: -; CDR3 DNA: TGTGCCAGCAGCTTGACAGTAGGACGACAGGGCAATCAGCCCCAGCATTTT; CDR3 protein: CASSLTVGRQGNQPQHF
J gene: TRBJ1-5; V gene: TRBV28; D gene: -; clone size: -; CDR3 DNA: TGTGCCAGCAGTGGGACACCCGTTAGCAATCAGCCCCAGCATTTT; CDR3 protein: CASSGTPVSNQPQHF
J gene: TRBJ1-6; V gene: TRBV4-1; D gene: TRBD1; clone size: -; CDR3 DNA: TGCGCCAGCAGCCAGGGGACAGGTAATTCCCCCCTCCACTTT; CDR3 protein: CASSQGTGNSPLHF
J gene: TRBJ2-2; V gene: TRBV5-4; D gene: -; clone size: -; CDR3 DNA: TGTGCCAGCAGCTTGGCCCAGCGGAACACCGGGGAGCTGTTTTTT; CDR3 protein: CASSLAQRNTGELFF
J gene: TRBJ1-5; V gene: TRBV19; D gene: -; clone size: -; CDR3 DNA: TGTGCCAGTACCCTGGGGGGGGAAGACCAGCCCCAGCATTTT; CDR3 protein: CASTLGGEDQPQHF
J gene: TRBJ1-6; V gene: TRBV18; D gene: -; clone size: -; CDR3 DNA: TGTGCCAGCTCACCCTTGACAACTTCCCCCCTCCACTTT; CDR3 protein: CASSPLTTSPLHF
J gene: TRBJ2-1; V gene: TRBV29-1; D gene: -; clone size: -; CDR3 DNA: TGCAGCGTTTGGGCTTATGGGGCGTACAATGAGCAGTTCTTC; CDR3 protein: CSVWAYGAYNEQFF
J gene: TRBJ1-1; V gene: TRBV29-1; D gene: -; clone size: few; CDR3 DNA: TGCAGCGTCAAGGAGACTGAAGCTTTCTTT; CDR3 protein: CSVKETEAFF
J gene: TRBJ1-5; V gene: TRBV27; D gene: TRBD1; clone size: -; CDR3 DNA: TGTGCCAGCAGTCTAACGACAGGGTCCCAGCCCCAGCATTTT; CDR3 protein: CASSLTTGSQPQHF
J gene: TRBJ2-5; V gene: TRBV6-5; D gene: TRBD2; clone size: few; CDR3 DNA: TGTGCCAGCAGTGGGGAGGGAGTTGGAGAGACCCAGTACTTC; CDR3 protein: CASSGEGVGETQYF
J gene: TRBJ1-1; V gene: TRBV29-1; D gene: TRBD1; clone size: few; CDR3 DNA: TGCAGCGTTGGCGACAGGGCGCATGAAGCTTTCTTT; CDR3 protein: CSVGDRAHEAFF
J gene: TRBJ1-3; V gene: TRBV7-2; D gene: -; clone size: -; CDR3 DNA: TGTGCCAGCAGCGGGACACGAGCCGGGACCATATATTTT; CDR3 protein: CASSGTRAGTIYF
J gene: TRBJ1-3; V gene: TRBV11-2; D gene: TRBD1; clone size: -; CDR3 DNA: TGTGCCAGCAGCGCACACAGGGGCACCATATATTTT; CDR3 protein: CASSAHRGTIYF
J gene: TRBJ2-5; V gene: TRBV9; D gene: TRBD1; clone size: -; CDR3 DNA: TGTGCCAGCAGCGAATACAGGGGCGCGGAGACCCAGTACTTC; CDR3 protein: CASSEYRGAETQYF
J gene: TRBJ1-1; V gene: TRBV29-1; D gene: TRBD1; clone size: -; CDR3 DNA: TGCAGCTATCCAGACAGGGCGGTCACTGAAGCTTTCTTT; CDR3 protein: CSYPDRAVTEAFF
J gene: TRBJ1-1; V gene: TRBV27; D gene: -; clone size: -; CDR3 DNA: TGTGCCAGCAGTTTAATTGGACAGTATCCCACTGAAGCTTTCTTT; CDR3 protein: CASSLIGQYPTEAFF
J gene: TRBJ2-7; V gene: TRBV27; D gene: -; clone size: -; CDR3 DNA: TGTGCCGGCATGCAAGACTACGAGCAGTACTTC; CDR3 protein: CAGMQDYEQYF
J gene: TRBJ1-1; V gene: TRBV2; D gene: -; clone size: -; CDR3 DNA: TGTGCCAGCAGTGATCCTAACACTGAAGCTTTCTTT; CDR3 protein: CASSDPNTEAFF